The 8 T cell receptor beta chains below all came from one sample that was sequenced in a study of OX40 agonist ivuxolimab in advanced cancers. Preparation of the library involved the immunoSEQ multiplex PCR assay. Held by TCRdb, this immuneACCESS table contains in-frame sequences only and omits some clones. Under half of the omission traces to an unresolved V gene where checked; the cause of the rest is unknown. This sample has 60,000 to 90,000 clones in its table, and roughly 84% of those were observed once. The top ten hold less than 8% of the sample. Sequenced here: CD4+ or CD8+ T cells sorted from blood, sampled in a trial of the OX40 agonist ivuxolimab. Source of these receptors: an adult with an advanced solid tumor such as melanoma, head and neck, liver or kidney cancer.

This clone has only one observation. The chain recombines TRBV30 with TRBJ1-2, with unresolved D. This CDR3 contains 12 residues. The germline V gene has CDR1 GTSNPN and CDR2 SVGIG (reference sequence). V lost 1 base, J lost 3 bases, and 6 bases lay in between. DNA of the CDR3: TGTGCCTGGAGTGAGAGGGACTATGGCTACACCTTC. It encodes CAWSERDYGYTF. Complete variable domain (other parts from reference TRBV30 and TRBJ1-2): SQTIHQWPATLVQPVGSPLSLECTVEGTSNPNLYWYRQAAGRGLQLLFYSVGIGQISSEVPQNLSASRPQDRQFILSSKKLLLSDSGFYLCAWSERDYGYTFGSGTRLTVV.

This clone was observed once. The rearrangement joins TRBV5-1 to TRBJ1-4, with 9 bases that match TRBD1. CDR1 is SGHRS and CDR2 is YFSETQ in the germline V gene. The CDR3 covers 16 residues. The V gene end was trimmed by 5 bases and the J gene end by 8 bases; junction bases not matched to a gene: 13. The CDR3 sequence: CASRPNSGTGTEKLFF. CDR3 in DNA: TGCGCCAGCAGACCAAACTCCGGGACAGGGACCGAAAAACTGTTTTTT.

This clone was recorded once. The chain has TRBV11-1 and TRBJ2-3; 10 bases map to TRBD2. This CDR3 region has 15 residues. Germline trimming cut 5 bases from V and 7 bases from J; bases unmatched to any gene: 9. Germline values: CDR1 SGHAT, CDR2 FQDESV (reference sequence). In DNA form, the CDR3 reads TGTGCCAGCAGCCCAACCGGGACTAGCGTATATACGCAGTATTTT. Its protein product is CASSPTGTSVYTQYF.

The chain combines TRBV7-2 with TRBJ2-3, with a weak D call TRBD2 (6 bases). Germline V gene data show CDR1 as SGHTA and CDR2 as FQGNSA. The V and J ends lost 2 bases and 5 bases respectively, with 14 bases between them. This CDR3 is 15 amino acids long. CDR3 coding DNA: TGTGCCAGCAGCTTAATTTCTCCCGGGAGAGATACGCAGTATTTT. This sequence encodes CASSLISPGRDTQYF.

The rearrangement uses TRBV19 and TRBJ2-2; weak D call: TRBD1 (6 bases). The germline V gene has CDR1 LNHDA and CDR2 SQIVND (reference sequence). The CDR3 length is 13 residues. V was clipped by 5 bases and J by 5 bases, with 9 bases between them. The CDR3 DNA is TGTGCCAGTAGTCCACAGGGTACCGGGGAGCTGTTTTTT. Protein: CASSPQGTGELFF.

The chain is built from TRBV9 and TRBJ1-2, with D unresolved. The germline V gene has CDR1 SGDLS and CDR2 YYNGEE. Trimming cost V 1 base and J 5 bases, with 15 bases left between them. This CDR3 comprises 15 residues. CDR3: CASSVLGGDGYGYTF. The CDR3 coding sequence is TGTGCCAGCAGCGTATTGGGCGGTGACGGGTATGGCTACACCTTC. Full variable domain (outside the CDR3, taken from reference TRBV9 and TRBJ1-2): DSGVTQTPKHLITATGQRVTLRCSPRSGDLSVYWYQQSLDQGLQFLIQYYNGEERAKGNILERFSAQQFPDLHSELNLSSLELGDSALYFCASSVLGGDGYGYTFGSGTRLTVV.

The chain employs TRBV14 and TRBJ2-7; possibly TRBD1 for D (5 bases). V was clipped by 0 bases and J by 3 bases, with 15 bases between them. Per germline, CDR1 SGHDN and CDR2 FVKESK. The CDR3 loop spans 16 amino acids. The CDR3 loop reads CASSQDLWQGIYEQYF. The CDR3 nucleotides read TGTGCCAGCAGCCAAGATTTATGGCAGGGTATCTACGAGCAGTACTTC.

V usage is TRBV19 and J usage is TRBJ2-6, with D unresolved. Per the germline V gene, CDR1 is LNHDA and CDR2 is SQIVND (reference sequence). This CDR3 contains 15 residues. The V and J ends lost 5 bases and 4 bases respectively, with 12 bases between them. The CDR3 region has the DNA TGTGCCAGTAGTGCACTCCTCCCGGGGGCCAACGTCCTGACTTTC. Amino acids: CASSALLPGANVLTF.